A selection of T cell receptor beta chains follows, all from one sample in a study of cytomegalovirus exposure and HLA in healthy donors. Clones were read by immunoSEQ multiplex PCR, and TCRdb kept only the in-frame ones, dropping some. The repertoire includes about 140,000 clones, around 77% of them detected once, and around 2% sits in the top ten. Sequencing was carried out using PBMCs. The receptor source for this set is a man aged 25 to 40 in good health and CMV-seronegative. CDR3s include the opening cysteine and the closing phenylalanine or tryptophan. D genes are given only for firm matches. The size entry is marked missing in some rows and otherwise reads once, few, many or a size class.

clone size: NA; D gene: TRBD1; J gene: TRBJ1-4; V gene: TRBV7-8; CDR3 protein: CASSLAGDRDSGRRGLFF; CDR3 DNA: TGTGCCAGCAGCTTAGCGGGAGACCGGGACAGCGGCCGTCGTGGACTGTTTTTT
clone size: few; D gene: NA; J gene: TRBJ1-1; V gene: TRBV19; CDR3 protein: CASSTIQGTNTEAFF; CDR3 DNA: TGTGCCAGTAGTACCATCCAGGGGACGAACACTGAAGCTTTCTTT
clone size: once; D gene: NA; J gene: TRBJ2-7; V gene: TRBV6-1; CDR3 protein: CASSVSGPYHEQYF; CDR3 DNA: TGTGCCAGCAGTGTCTCAGGGCCCTACCACGAGCAGTACTTC
clone size: NA; D gene: TRBD1; J gene: TRBJ2-7; V gene: TRBV7-9; CDR3 protein: CASRMGTGGNYEQYF; CDR3 DNA: TGTGCCAGCCGAATGGGGACAGGGGGGAACTACGAGCAGTACTTC
clone size: few; D gene: NA; J gene: TRBJ1-4; V gene: TRBV2; CDR3 protein: CASQRGLAIYEKLFF; CDR3 DNA: TGTGCCAGCCAACGAGGGTTGGCCATATACGAAAAACTGTTTTTT
clone size: once; D gene: NA; J gene: TRBJ2-1; V gene: TRBV7-2; CDR3 protein: CASNRGSRYNEQFF; CDR3 DNA: TGTGCCAGCAACCGGGGGTCGAGGTACAATGAGCAGTTCTTC
clone size: once; D gene: TRBD1; J gene: TRBJ2-7; V gene: TRBV5-1; CDR3 protein: CASSTGTGGSYEQYF; CDR3 DNA: TGCGCCAGCAGTACCGGGACAGGGGGCTCCTACGAGCAGTACTTC
clone size: NA; D gene: NA; J gene: TRBJ1-6; V gene: TRBV5-6; CDR3 protein: CASSLWGVFDNSPLHF; CDR3 DNA: TGTGCCAGCAGCTTGTGGGGGGTTTTCGATAATTCACCCCTCCACTTT
clone size: NA; D gene: NA; J gene: TRBJ2-5; V gene: TRBV2; CDR3 protein: CASRPQRTVQETQYF; CDR3 DNA: TGTGCCAGCAGGCCCCAAAGGACAGTTCAAGAGACCCAGTACTTC
clone size: few; D gene: NA; J gene: TRBJ2-1; V gene: TRBV5-1; CDR3 protein: CASSFEGLNNEQFF; CDR3 DNA: TGCGCCAGCAGCTTCGAGGGACTTAACAATGAGCAGTTCTTC
clone size: once; D gene: TRBD2; J gene: TRBJ2-3; V gene: TRBV5-4; CDR3 protein: CASSLAGLAPTQYF; CDR3 DNA: TGTGCCAGCAGCTTGGCCGGACTAGCCCCGACGCAGTATTTT
clone size: NA; D gene: NA; J gene: TRBJ1-2; V gene: TRBV29-1; CDR3 protein: CSVNRVRGYTF; CDR3 DNA: TGCAGCGTCAACAGGGTTCGGGGCTACACCTTC
clone size: NA; D gene: TRBD1; J gene: TRBJ2-1; V gene: TRBV14; CDR3 protein: CASSRDRGNEQFF; CDR3 DNA: TGTGCCAGCAGCCGGGACAGGGGTAATGAGCAGTTCTTC
clone size: once; D gene: TRBD2; J gene: TRBJ2-3; V gene: TRBV5-1; CDR3 protein: CASSFQRGGTDTQYF; CDR3 DNA: TGCGCCAGCAGCTTCCAGCGGGGGGGCACAGATACGCAGTATTTT
clone size: NA; D gene: NA; J gene: TRBJ2-2; V gene: TRBV9; CDR3 protein: CASSVTRLVGPGELFF; CDR3 DNA: TGTGCCAGCAGCGTAACACGACTAGTTGGGCCCGGGGAGCTGTTTTTT
clone size: NA; D gene: NA; J gene: TRBJ1-1; V gene: TRBV5-4; CDR3 protein: CASSLRGGRTEAFF; CDR3 DNA: TGTGCCAGCAGCTTGCGCGGGGGCCGGACTGAAGCTTTCTTT
clone size: NA; D gene: TRBD1; J gene: TRBJ2-2; V gene: TRBV4-1; CDR3 protein: CASSQDPGGTGELFF; CDR3 DNA: TGCGCCAGCAGCCAAGATCCAGGGGGAACCGGGGAGCTGTTTTTT
clone size: once; D gene: TRBD1; J gene: TRBJ2-5; V gene: TRBV6-5; CDR3 protein: CASTRDSLLQETQYF; CDR3 DNA: TGTGCCAGCACCCGGGACAGCCTCCTCCAAGAGACCCAGTACTTC
clone size: NA; D gene: NA; J gene: TRBJ2-2; V gene: TRBV11-1; CDR3 protein: CASSRNGRVDTGELFF; CDR3 DNA: TGTGCCAGCAGCAGAAACGGCAGGGTAGACACCGGGGAGCTGTTTTTT
clone size: NA; D gene: TRBD1; J gene: TRBJ2-5; V gene: TRBV6-5; CDR3 protein: CASSYATGQETQYF; CDR3 DNA: TGTGCCAGCAGTTACGCGACAGGGCAAGAGACCCAGTACTTC
clone size: NA; D gene: TRBD1; J gene: TRBJ2-2; V gene: TRBV5-1; CDR3 protein: CASSEGATTGELFF; CDR3 DNA: TGCGCCAGCAGCGAGGGGGCTACCACCGGGGAGCTGTTTTTT
clone size: NA; D gene: TRBD1; J gene: TRBJ2-2; V gene: TRBV6-1; CDR3 protein: CASGPDRAGELFF; CDR3 DNA: TGTGCCAGCGGGCCAGACAGGGCCGGGGAGCTGTTTTTT
clone size: once; D gene: NA; J gene: TRBJ1-1; V gene: TRBV19; CDR3 protein: CASGLQGVGTEAFF; CDR3 DNA: TGTGCCAGTGGGTTACAGGGAGTTGGCACTGAAGCTTTCTTT
clone size: NA; D gene: TRBD1; J gene: TRBJ1-4; V gene: TRBV27; CDR3 protein: CASRFRDRPNEKLFF; CDR3 DNA: TGTGCCAGCAGATTCCGGGACAGACCCAATGAAAAACTGTTTTTT
clone size: NA; D gene: NA; J gene: TRBJ1-2; V gene: TRBV6-5; CDR3 protein: CASSERGWGYTF; CDR3 DNA: TGTGCCAGCAGTGAACGAGGGTGGGGCTACACCTTC
clone size: NA; D gene: TRBD2; J gene: TRBJ2-2; V gene: TRBV4-1; CDR3 protein: CASSPGLAGAGELFF; CDR3 DNA: TGCGCCAGCAGCCCTGGACTAGCGGGAGCCGGGGAGCTGTTTTTT
clone size: NA; D gene: TRBD1; J gene: TRBJ1-4; V gene: TRBV19; CDR3 protein: CASSQPGAMGQINEKLFF; CDR3 DNA: TGTGCCAGTAGCCAGCCAGGGGCAATGGGACAGATTAATGAAAAACTGTTTTTT
clone size: NA; D gene: TRBD2; J gene: TRBJ2-7; V gene: TRBV7-3; CDR3 protein: CASSPQPGLVYEQYF; CDR3 DNA: TGTGCCAGCAGCCCCCAACCGGGACTAGTCTACGAGCAGTACTTC
clone size: NA; D gene: NA; J gene: TRBJ2-7; V gene: TRBV6-6; CDR3 protein: CASSYPTSGGVEQYF; CDR3 DNA: TGTGCCAGCAGCTATCCAACGAGCGGAGGGGTCGAGCAGTACTTC
clone size: few; D gene: TRBD1; J gene: TRBJ2-2; V gene: TRBV28; CDR3 protein: CASSPGQGFILDTGELFF; CDR3 DNA: TGTGCCAGCAGTCCGGGACAGGGGTTTATATTGGACACCGGGGAGCTGTTTTTT
clone size: NA; D gene: NA; J gene: TRBJ1-2; V gene: TRBV6-6; CDR3 protein: CASSFGGDYGYPF; CDR3 DNA: TGTGCCAGCAGTTTCGGGGGGGACTATGGCTACCCCTTC
clone size: NA; D gene: TRBD2; J gene: TRBJ2-7; V gene: TRBV6-1; CDR3 protein: CASSEPGLHEQYF; CDR3 DNA: TGTGCCAGCAGTGAACCGGGACTACACGAGCAGTACTTC
clone size: few; D gene: TRBD1; J gene: TRBJ1-4; V gene: TRBV2; CDR3 protein: CASNYGQGLYEKLFF; CDR3 DNA: TGTGCCAGCAACTACGGACAGGGACTTTATGAAAAACTGTTTTTT
clone size: once; D gene: NA; J gene: TRBJ1-2; V gene: TRBV5-1; CDR3 protein: CASSPTLNYGYTF; CDR3 DNA: TGCGCCAGCAGCCCTACCTTGAACTATGGCTACACCTTC
clone size: NA; D gene: TRBD1; J gene: TRBJ1-1; V gene: TRBV5-1; CDR3 protein: CASSTSTGGTTEAFF; CDR3 DNA: TGCGCCAGCAGCACCTCGACAGGGGGGACCACTGAAGCTTTCTTT
clone size: once; D gene: TRBD2; J gene: TRBJ2-1; V gene: TRBV9; CDR3 protein: CASSVYPGLAGDEQFF; CDR3 DNA: TGTGCCAGCAGCGTATATCCCGGACTAGCAGGGGATGAGCAGTTCTTC
clone size: NA; D gene: TRBD1; J gene: TRBJ2-1; V gene: TRBV18; CDR3 protein: CASSPRGQGFDEQFF; CDR3 DNA: TGTGCCAGCTCACCACGAGGACAGGGTTTCGATGAGCAGTTCTTC
clone size: NA; D gene: NA; J gene: TRBJ2-1; V gene: TRBV4-1; CDR3 protein: CASSHAASANEQFF; CDR3 DNA: TGCGCCAGCAGCCACGCGGCTAGCGCCAATGAGCAGTTCTTC
clone size: NA; D gene: NA; J gene: TRBJ2-5; V gene: TRBV2; CDR3 protein: CASTKQGGQETQYF; CDR3 DNA: TGTGCCAGCACAAAACAGGGGGGGCAAGAGACCCAGTACTTC
clone size: NA; D gene: NA; J gene: TRBJ1-2; V gene: TRBV6-5; CDR3 protein: CASSYSPGMWEYTF; CDR3 DNA: TGTGCCAGCAGTTACTCGCCGGGCATGTGGGAGTACACCTTC
clone size: NA; D gene: NA; J gene: TRBJ1-2; V gene: TRBV4-1; CDR3 protein: CASSQGDTGIGYGYTF; CDR3 DNA: TGCGCCAGCAGCCAAGGGGACACAGGAATCGGGTATGGCTACACCTTC
clone size: NA; D gene: NA; J gene: TRBJ2-2; V gene: TRBV11-2; CDR3 protein: CASSLGLPNTGELFF; CDR3 DNA: TGTGCCAGCAGCTTAGGTCTACCAAACACCGGGGAGCTGTTTTTT